The sequence of this T cell receptor (beta chain) was determined in a study of regulatory T cells in long-lasting Graves disease listed by TCRdb under 2021. Background for the entire study: Newly diagnosed Graves' disease patients had taken antithyroid drugs for less than 3 months. Persistent Graves' disease patients were compared with newly diagnosed Graves' disease patients by peripheral blood TCR sequencing and RNA sequencing. The study was conducted in China and was registered as a clinical trial. A total of roughly 33 samples were covered by TCR sequencing, comprising approximately 13 persistent and around 20 newly diagnosed Graves' disease patients. Overall study results and their limits: More public clonotypes were shared among persistent patients (more than 2,500) than among newly diagnosed patients (roughly 960). The authors noted that the small sample size was a limitation that may lower accuracy. Compared with newly diagnosed patients, patients with persistent Graves' disease had lower TCR Shannon entropy and fewer highly expanded clones, which suggests clonal expansion. Peripheral blood alone was examined, since thyroid tissue, which constituted the primary lesion, could not be accessed. Only the TCR beta chain was sequenced and analyzed. Preferential use of TRBV28, TRBJ1-2 and TRBJ2-5 was observed in persistent disease, whereas TRBV20-1 and TRBJ2-1 were favored in newly diagnosed disease.

Explained via the paper, the time point label denotes: newly diagnosed GD, antithyroid drugs for less than 3 months. RNA was extracted from PBMCs in TRIzol for both TCR sequencing and RNA sequencing. Graves' disease was diagnosed according to American Thyroid Association guidelines. The patients came from an endocrinology department in Xi'an, China. From each patient, around 9 milliliters of peripheral blood was collected into an EDTA anticoagulant tube. Ficoll Paque Plus density gradient separation was used to isolate PBMCs, and no further T cell sorting was performed. An Agilent 2100 Bioanalyzer and agarose gel were used to check RNA quality, while a NanoDrop 2000 measured RNA concentration. This clonotype was seen many times. What this receptor recognizes is not known. Per-nucleotide qualities are absent, and no much larger clonotype sits a single base away. V loses 6 bases, J loses 7 bases, and the germline ends lie 17 bases apart. CDR1 and CDR2 (MNHNS, SASEGT) derive from the germline V gene. From the cysteine up to the phenylalanine, the CDR3 has a length of 14 residues. Solely the CDR3 DNA is kept, with 42 bases framed from the first base.

Receptor amplification or capture employed multiplex PCR. Sequenced on an Illumina HiSeq 4000. To build TCR beta libraries, CDR3 regions were amplified by Arm-PCR using iRepertoire HTBI primers. Gel purification was performed on PCR products prior to sequencing. The authors' analysis ran thus. Gene usage analysis of CDR3 amino acid clonotypes used the 60 to 80 TRBV and about 15 TRBJ segments found across samples. Filtered high-quality paired reads were merged into contigs using COPE and FqMerger. BLAST was used to align contigs to the IMGT TRBV, TRBD and TRBJ reference genes, and CDR3 was defined following IMGT. Any clonotype with a frequency above 0.1% was counted as a highly expanded clone. Repertoire diversity was measured by Shannon entropy, and V-J evenness by the Gini coefficient. Public clonotypes were defined as clonotypes shared by more than one individual. The raw public reads went through TCRdb reprocessing: fastp at Q25, MiXCR clone calling, in-frame beta chains kept. Rows with a matching CDR3 protein are joined into one entry that keeps the most common DNA and genes. The V and J calls were determined by TCRdb, not by the authors. This sample comprises over 300,000 distinct CDR3 sequences, roughly a sixth of them detected only once. The ten largest clonotypes hold about 20% of the sample.

The origin of this receptor is a female donor with Graves disease. The starting material was peripheral blood mononuclear cells (PBMCs), obtained at new diagnosis, from a patient treated with antithyroid drugs. The chain was built from TRBV6-1 and TRBJ2-3; the D segment is perhaps TRBD1 or TRBD2, each sharing 5 matched bases. The DNA reads TGTGCCAGCAGGGACGGGGCGCGTTCGAATACGCAGTATTTT. It translates to CASRDGARSNTQYF.